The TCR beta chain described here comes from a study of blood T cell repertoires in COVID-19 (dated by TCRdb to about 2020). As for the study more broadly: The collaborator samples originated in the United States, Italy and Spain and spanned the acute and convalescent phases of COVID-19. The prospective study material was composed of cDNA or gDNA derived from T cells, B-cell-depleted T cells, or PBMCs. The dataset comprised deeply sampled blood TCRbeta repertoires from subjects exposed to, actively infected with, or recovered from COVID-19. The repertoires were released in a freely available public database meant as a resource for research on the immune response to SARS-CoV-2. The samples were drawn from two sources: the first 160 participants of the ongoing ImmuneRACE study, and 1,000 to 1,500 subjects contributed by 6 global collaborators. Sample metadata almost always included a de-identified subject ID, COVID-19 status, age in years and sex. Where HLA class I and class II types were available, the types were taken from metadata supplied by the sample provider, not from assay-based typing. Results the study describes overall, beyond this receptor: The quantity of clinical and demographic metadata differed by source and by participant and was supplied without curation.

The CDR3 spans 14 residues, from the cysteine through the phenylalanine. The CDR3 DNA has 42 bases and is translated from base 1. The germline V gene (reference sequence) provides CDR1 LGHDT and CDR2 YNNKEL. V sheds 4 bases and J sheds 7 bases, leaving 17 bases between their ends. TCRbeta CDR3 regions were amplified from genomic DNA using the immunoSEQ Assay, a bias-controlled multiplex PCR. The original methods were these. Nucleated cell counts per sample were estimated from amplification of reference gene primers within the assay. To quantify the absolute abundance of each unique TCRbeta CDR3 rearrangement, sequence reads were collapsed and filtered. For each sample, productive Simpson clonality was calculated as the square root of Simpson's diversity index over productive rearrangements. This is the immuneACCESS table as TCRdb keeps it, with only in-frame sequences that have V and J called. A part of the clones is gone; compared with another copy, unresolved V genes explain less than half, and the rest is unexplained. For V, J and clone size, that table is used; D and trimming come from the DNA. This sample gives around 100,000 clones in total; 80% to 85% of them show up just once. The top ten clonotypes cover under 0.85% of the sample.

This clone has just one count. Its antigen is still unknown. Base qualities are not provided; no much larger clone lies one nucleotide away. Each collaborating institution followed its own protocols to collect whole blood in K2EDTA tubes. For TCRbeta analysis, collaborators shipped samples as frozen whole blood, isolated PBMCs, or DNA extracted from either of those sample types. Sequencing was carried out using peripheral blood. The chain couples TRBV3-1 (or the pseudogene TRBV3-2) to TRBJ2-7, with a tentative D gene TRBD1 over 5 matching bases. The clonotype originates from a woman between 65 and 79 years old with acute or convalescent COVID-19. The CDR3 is CASSPRTGESEQYF. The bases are TGTGCCAGCAGCCCACGCACAGGTGAATCTGAGCAGTACTTC.